This T cell receptor (beta chain) was retrieved from a study of blood T cell repertoires in COVID-19 (dated by TCRdb to between 2020 and 2021). With regard to the full study: Samples from collaborators originated in the United States, Italy and Spain and spanned both the acute and convalescent phases of COVID-19. Where HLA class I and class II types were available, the types were taken from metadata supplied by the sample provider, not from assay-based typing. The dataset comprised deeply sampled blood TCRbeta repertoires from subjects exposed to, actively infected with, or recovered from COVID-19. The material from the prospective study consisted of cDNA or gDNA derived from T cells, B-cell-depleted T cells, or PBMCs. The repertoires were released in a freely available public database intended as a resource for research on the immune response to SARS-CoV-2. Nearly every sample came with metadata listing a de-identified subject ID, COVID-19 status, age in years and sex. The samples were drawn from the first 160 participants of the ongoing ImmuneRACE study and from over a thousand subjects provided by 6 global collaborators. Overall results and qualifications from the work: How much clinical and demographic metadata was included differed by source and by participant, and the metadata was provided uncurated.

The immunoSEQ Assay, a bias-controlled multiplex PCR, was used to amplify TCRbeta CDR3 regions from genomic DNA. The authors processed their data as follows. The number of nucleated cells in each sample was estimated from the amplification of reference gene primers within the assay. To quantify the absolute abundance of each unique TCRbeta CDR3 rearrangement, sequence reads were collapsed and filtered. Productive Simpson clonality was computed per sample as the square root of Simpson's diversity index over productive rearrangements. In TCRdb, the immuneACCESS table is reduced to in-frame sequences with V and J assigned. These tables do not hold every clone; where another copy was compared, an unresolved V gene accounts for under half, and the others remain unexplained. The DNA was the basis for D and trimming; V, J and clone size are from that table. Present in this sample are 130,000 to 150,000 clones, approximately 83% of which were seen just once. The ten largest clones capture approximately 8% of the sample.

About this clone: No antigen is known for it. Qualities for individual bases were not recorded, and no much larger clone is one base off.

At one collaborating source in Seattle, patients were enrolled during active infection and were followed longitudinally through the course of disease. Whole blood was collected in K2EDTA tubes by collaborating institutions according to the institutions' own protocols. For TCRbeta analysis, collaborator samples were shipped as frozen whole blood, as isolated PBMCs, or as DNA extracted from either sample type. At the junction V is shortened by 3 bases and J by 4 bases; bases outside the gene matches: 14. The CDR3 runs 18 residues from the cysteine to the phenylalanine. Kept here is only the CDR3 DNA, which spans 54 bases and is read in frame from base 1. The germline V gene (reference sequence) sets CDR1 to LNHDA and CDR2 to SQIVND.

The sequence derives from a woman aged 55-75 years with COVID-19, enrolled during active disease. The chain uses TRBV19 and TRBJ1-2; TRBD1 fits 10 bases in the junction. Material: peripheral blood. The DNA sequence reads TGTGCCAGTAGTATCTCGTCCGGGACAGGGGAGAAGGCCTATGGCTACACCTTC. It translates as CASSISSGTGEKAYGYTF.